This TCR beta chain was captured by sequencing in a study of follicular helper T cells after annual influenza vaccination (dated by TCRdb to about 2017). Study-wide context: Blood was drawn on days 0, 7 and 28 after each seasonal influenza vaccination. To look at recall of cTfh clones, some subjects were tracked through successive annual vaccinations covering the 2013-2014, 2014-2015 and 2015-2016 seasons. One week after vaccination, a second recruited cohort of roughly 11 subjects (Table S1) displayed a similar ICOS+CD38+ cTfh response. Multi-year samples were available from six subjects, with four subjects covering two vaccination seasons and two subjects covering three seasons. Samples from 2013-2014 were cryopreserved, whereas samples from 2015 were processed immediately after collection. The investigation overall reported the following: With successive annual vaccinations, a recurrent oligoclonal ICOS+CD38+ cTfh response was recalled, and this response contained tetramer and AIM influenza-specific clonotypes. ICOS+CD38+ cTfh clonality correlated with the frequency of that population, and its change correlated with the change in circulating plasmablast frequency. Day 7 ICOS+CD38+ clones were most often found later in ICOS-CD38- cTfh, suggesting that subset may serve as a memory reservoir. Rare clonotypes could not be sampled because productive TCRB sequences were recovered from only about 9-20% of the analyzed cells. Undersampling of the much larger non-cTfh compartments could not be excluded when assessing influenza clone enrichment.

The CDR3 runs 16 amino acids, cysteine and phenylalanine included. The only DNA kept is the CDR3, 48 bases in frame from the first base. The germline V gene gives CDR1 as SGHTA and CDR2 as FQGNSA. Clipping removes 2 bases from V and 8 bases from J, with 11 as the unmatched junction base count. The intended sense of this specimen's time point label: 2014-2015 season, 7 days after vaccination. Adults were given seasonal inactivated influenza vaccine (Fluvarix), and sorted blood CD4 subsets were followed by TCRB sequencing before and after vaccination. To be eligible, subjects had to live in the community and must not have received influenza vaccine in the previous 6 months. Subjects were excluded for influenza vaccine contraindications, substance abuse, HIV/AIDS, active malignancy, immunomodulatory medication, or active illness such as respiratory infection. Per time point, between about 40 and 110 mL of blood was sampled. Ficoll-Paque PLUS or SepMate separation was used to isolate PBMC. As a non-Tfh comparison subset, CXCR5- memory CD4 T cells were sorted. Before DNA extraction, cell subsets were sorted from PBMC on a BD FACS Aria.

On this clone: This clone's antigen is unknown. No much larger clone exists at a distance of one base, and base qualities are not known.

Preparation of the library involved the immunoSEQ multiplex PCR assay. Adaptive Biotechnologies carried out TCRB amplification, library preparation, sequencing and preliminary bioinformatics at Survey level resolution. The paper's processing steps were these. In R, clonality was calculated as 1 minus the normalized Shannon entropy, and the Gini index was computed using the R package ineq. To get the overlap score, the summed counts of shared sequences were divided by the total counts of all sequences in both of the compared samples. Shared-clonotype significance used Fisher's exact test assuming a theoretical repertoire of 10^7 TCRB sequences. TCRdb obtained this table from immuneACCESS and retained in-frame rearrangements with V and J assigned. These tables miss some clones; where compared with another copy, unresolved V genes account for less than half of the shortfall, and the remainder is unexplained. That table gives V, J and clone size, and the DNA gave D and trimming. A total of 9,800 or so clones appear in this sample, under 90% of them only once. The ten biggest clones cover roughly 0.35% of the sample.

The sequence derives from an adult who received the influenza vaccine. Specimen: CXCR5- memory CD4+ T cells sorted from blood, collected 7 days after influenza vaccination. Reading the label with the study, this specimen's cell subset or site is: CXCR5- memory CD4 T cells. The V and J segments used are TRBV7-2 and TRBJ1-2, with 10 bases matching TRBD1. The nucleotide sequence reads as follows: TGTGCCAGCAGCTTAAGGGGTCGGGACAGGGGAATCGGCTACACCTTC. Its coded protein is CASSLRGRDRGIGYTF.